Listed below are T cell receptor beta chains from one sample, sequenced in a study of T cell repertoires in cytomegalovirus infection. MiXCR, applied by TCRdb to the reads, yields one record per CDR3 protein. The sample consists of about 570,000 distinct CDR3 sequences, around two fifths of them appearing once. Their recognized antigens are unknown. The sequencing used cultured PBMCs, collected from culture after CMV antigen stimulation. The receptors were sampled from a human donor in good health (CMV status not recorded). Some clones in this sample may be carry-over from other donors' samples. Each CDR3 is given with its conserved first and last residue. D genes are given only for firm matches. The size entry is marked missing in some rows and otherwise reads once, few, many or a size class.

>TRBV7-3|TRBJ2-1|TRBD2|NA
CASSFGTSGVNEQFF
TGTGCCAGCAGCTTTGGGACTAGCGGGGTTAATGAGCAGTTCTTC
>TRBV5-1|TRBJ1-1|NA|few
CASSLDRPLGFDTEAFF
TGCGCCAGCAGCTTGGATAGGCCCCTGGGATTCGACACTGAAGCTTTCTTT
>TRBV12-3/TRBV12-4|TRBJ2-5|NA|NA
CASSLSGSTETQYF
TGTGCCAGCAGCCTTTCCGGGAGTACGGAGACCCAGTACTTC
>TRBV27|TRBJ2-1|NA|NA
CASSFSFTTYNEQFF
TGTGCCAGCAGTTTTAGTTTCACAACCTACAATGAGCAGTTCTTC
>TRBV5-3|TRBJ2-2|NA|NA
CASSSARDRELFF
TGTGCCAGCAGTAGTGCGAGGGACCGGGAGCTGTTTTTT
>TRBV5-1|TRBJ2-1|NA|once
CASSGLLTSYNEQFF
TGCGCCAGCAGCGGTCTGTTGACCTCCTACAATGAGCAGTTCTTC
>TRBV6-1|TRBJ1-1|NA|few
CASSEQGWGTEAFF
TGTGCCAGCAGTGAACAGGGCTGGGGCACTGAAGCTTTCTTT
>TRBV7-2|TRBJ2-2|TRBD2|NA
CASSRASGKVGELFF
TGTGCCAGCAGCAGGGCCAGCGGGAAGGTCGGGGAGCTGTTTTTT
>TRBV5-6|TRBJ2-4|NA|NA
CASSLGPGSDIQYF
TGTGCCAGCAGCTTGGGACCGGGGTCGGACATTCAGTACTTC
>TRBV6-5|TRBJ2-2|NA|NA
CASSRITGELFF
TGTGCCAGCAGCCGGATTACCGGGGAGCTGTTTTTT
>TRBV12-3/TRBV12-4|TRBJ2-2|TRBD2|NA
CASRERGVNTGELFF
TGTGCCAGCAGGGAGCGGGGGGTCAACACCGGGGAGCTGTTTTTT
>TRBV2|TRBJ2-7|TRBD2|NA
CASSSGGFVYEQYF
TGTGCCAGCAGTAGCGGGGGTTTCGTCTACGAGCAGTACTTC
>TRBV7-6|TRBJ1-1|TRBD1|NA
CASMRGPDTEAFF
TGTGCCAGCATGAGGGGGCCAGACACTGAAGCTTTCTTT
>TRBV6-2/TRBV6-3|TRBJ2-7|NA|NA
CASSYAGFTYEQYF
TGTGCCAGCAGTTACGCAGGGTTCACCTACGAGCAGTACTTC
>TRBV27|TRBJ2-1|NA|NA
CASSSTHPSYNEQFF
TGTGCCAGCAGTTCTACCCACCCCTCCTACAATGAGCAGTTCTTC